These T cell receptor beta chains were read from a single sample in a study of T cells in Graves' hyperthyroidism and ophthalmopathy. From the multiplex PCR reads, TCRdb called clonotypes with MiXCR, one entry per CDR3 protein. The data show around 450,000 distinct CDR3 sequences, approximately 14% seen once. Sequencing was carried out using blood. The receptors were sampled from a woman aged 18-29 years with Graves' hyperthyroidism. CDR3s include the opening cysteine and the closing phenylalanine or tryptophan. Only part of the rows carry a size: once, few, many, or a class if the clone is expanded.

V gene: TRBV5-6
clone size: many
J gene: TRBJ1-2
CDR3 protein: CASSLRTVTFNYGYTF

V gene: TRBV27
clone size: many
J gene: TRBJ2-3
CDR3 protein: CASSPPVRGADTQYF

V gene: TRBV11-3
clone size: many
J gene: TRBJ2-5
CDR3 protein: CASSFPTSAGGQETQYF

V gene: TRBV29-1
clone size: many
J gene: TRBJ2-3
CDR3 protein: CSVEGGMTTDTQYF

V gene: TRBV5-1
clone size: many
J gene: TRBJ2-7
CDR3 protein: CASSFGQGGNYEQYF

V gene: TRBV5-1
clone size: many
J gene: TRBJ1-1
CDR3 protein: CASSFSAGTLGGTEAFF

V gene: TRBV4-1
clone size: -
J gene: TRBJ2-7
CDR3 protein: CASSQVIQVPTYEQYF

V gene: TRBV6-1
clone size: many
J gene: TRBJ1-6
CDR3 protein: CASSVGSEDSPLHF

V gene: TRBV20-1
clone size: -
J gene: TRBJ1-2
CDR3 protein: CSTGQGHYGYTF

V gene: TRBV20-1
clone size: many
J gene: TRBJ2-5
CDR3 protein: CSARQGLAPETQYF

V gene: TRBV7-3
clone size: many
J gene: TRBJ2-4
CDR3 protein: CASSLRGRGGKNIQYF

V gene: TRBV11-2
clone size: many
J gene: TRBJ2-2
CDR3 protein: CASSAAAGNTGELFF

V gene: TRBV10-3
clone size: many
J gene: TRBJ2-3
CDR3 protein: CAINRQTGGGTQYF

V gene: TRBV20-1
clone size: many
J gene: TRBJ2-7
CDR3 protein: CSARDSGDWGEQYF

V gene: TRBV3-1
clone size: many
J gene: TRBJ2-3
CDR3 protein: CASSKSLSGSSTDTQYF